These T cell receptor beta chains were read from a single sample in a study of graft-versus-host responses after intestinal transplantation. For these receptors, no antigen is known. Clones were read by immunoSEQ multiplex PCR, and TCRdb kept only the in-frame ones, dropping some. The table has roughly 73,000 clones, more than 75% seen once. The starting material was unstimulated CD8+ T cells sorted from spleen or lymph node cells, obtained before transplant. These receptor sequences come from a human donor who was the organ donor for an intestinal transplant. The CDR3 runs from the conserved cysteine through the conserved F or W. D genes are given only for firm matches. Clone sizes are given selectively: once, few, many, or a class where the clone is expanded.

TRBJ1-1 | - | TRBV27 | - | CASSLVGPNTEAFF | TGTGCCAGCAGTTTAGTAGGACCCAACACTGAAGCTTTCTTT
TRBJ1-1 | - | TRBV7-9 | - | CASAPPGRVFDTEAFF | TGTGCCAGCGCACCGCCCGGGCGGGTTTTCGACACTGAAGCTTTCTTT
TRBJ1-1 | - | TRBV6-1 | - | CASSEGWAANTEAFF | TGTGCCAGCAGTGAAGGTTGGGCAGCCAACACTGAAGCTTTCTTT
TRBJ2-1 | - | TRBV11-2 | - | CASSLDPEAGPYNEQFF | TGTGCCAGCAGCTTAGACCCCGAGGCGGGGCCCTACAATGAGCAGTTCTTC
TRBJ1-1 | - | TRBV9 | - | CASSVVEAMNTEAFF | TGTGCCAGCAGCGTAGTAGAGGCAATGAACACTGAAGCTTTCTTT
TRBJ2-7 | - | TRBV6-6 | - | CASSPRVREQYF | TGTGCCAGCAGCCCCCGTGTTCGCGAGCAGTACTTC
TRBJ2-4 | TRBD1 | TRBV6-4 | - | CASTKDRGGAKNIQYF | TGTGCCAGCACAAAAGACAGGGGGGGGGCCAAAAACATTCAGTACTTC
TRBJ2-7 | - | TRBV27 | - | CASSLGDEQYF | TGTGCCAGCAGTTTAGGGGACGAGCAGTACTTC
TRBJ1-6 | - | TRBV4-1 | - | CASSQDRSGLVSPLHF | TGCGCCAGCAGCCAAGATAGATCGGGGCTTGTCTCACCCCTCCACTTT
TRBJ2-1 | - | TRBV10-3 | - | CAISEYPGSRDNEQFF | TGTGCCATCAGTGAGTACCCGGGATCCAGGGACAATGAGCAGTTCTTC
TRBJ2-2 | - | TRBV18 | once | CASSPPSNTGELFF | TGTGCCAGCTCACCACCTTCCAACACCGGGGAGCTGTTTTTT
TRBJ2-7 | - | TRBV6-5 | many | CASTFSYEQYF | TGTGCCAGCACCTTTTCCTACGAGCAGTACTTC
TRBJ2-2 | - | TRBV9 | once | CASSANLGELFF | TGTGCCAGCAGCGCTAATCTCGGGGAGCTGTTTTTT
TRBJ1-1 | - | TRBV28 | - | CASSTELITEAFF | TGTGCCAGCAGTACCGAACTTATTACTGAAGCTTTCTTT
TRBJ1-1 | TRBD1 | TRBV15 | - | CATSQTGDTEAFF | TGTGCCACCAGCCAAACAGGGGACACTGAAGCTTTCTTT
TRBJ1-1 | - | TRBV28 | - | CASSLQTRGEAFF | TGTGCCAGCAGTTTACAAACACGGGGTGAAGCTTTCTTT
TRBJ2-7 | - | TRBV21-1 | - | CASSFCQRPTDFYEQYF | TGTGCCAGCAGCTTCTGCCAAAGACCGACAGACTTCTACGAGCAGTACTTC
TRBJ1-1 | - | TRBV30 | - | CALVQGLNTEAFF | TGTGCCTTAGTCCAGGGCTTGAACACTGAAGCTTTCTTT
TRBJ2-1 | - | TRBV7-9 | few | CASSSNHRGSGYNEQFF | TGTGCCAGCAGCTCCAACCACCGGGGTAGCGGCTACAATGAGCAGTTCTTC
TRBJ1-4 | - | TRBV7-8 | - | CASSSLDSTNEKLFF | TGTGCCAGCAGCTCCCTCGATTCAACTAATGAAAAACTGTTTTTT
TRBJ2-7 | - | TRBV11-2 | - | CASSVPGQRGYEQYF | TGTGCCAGCAGCGTACCGGGACAACGAGGCTACGAGCAGTACTTC
TRBJ2-3 | TRBD2 | TRBV29-1 | - | CSVEPILGLAGGPDTQYF | TGCAGCGTTGAACCAATTTTGGGACTAGCGGGGGGGCCAGATACGCAGTATTTT
TRBJ2-3 | - | TRBV28 | - | CASSLTGVSTDTQYF | TGTGCCAGCAGTTTAACGGGGGTTAGCACAGATACGCAGTATTTT
TRBJ2-3 | TRBD1 | TRBV28 | - | CASNVDRASTDTQYF | TGTGCCAGCAACGTGGACAGGGCTAGCACAGATACGCAGTATTTT
TRBJ1-5 | - | TRBV29-1 | - | CSAGGPAGKGSDQPQHF | TGCAGCGCTGGAGGACCGGCGGGTAAAGGGTCAGATCAGCCCCAGCATTTT
TRBJ2-1 | TRBD2 | TRBV5-1 | few | CASSEPGGTQYGEQFF | TGCGCCAGCAGCGAGCCGGGGGGAACACAATATGGTGAGCAGTTCTTC
TRBJ1-5 | - | TRBV7-9 | - | CASSGSNQPQHF | TGTGCCAGCTCCGGTAGCAATCAGCCCCAGCATTTT
TRBJ2-1 | TRBD2 | TRBV5-1 | - | CASSLGGGFSYNEQFF | TGCGCCAGCAGCTTGGGCGGGGGGTTCTCCTACAATGAGCAGTTCTTC
TRBJ2-7 | TRBD1 | TRBV29-1 | - | CSVVRAGQGAYEQYF | TGCAGCGTCGTACGGGCCGGACAGGGAGCGTACGAGCAGTACTTC
TRBJ1-2 | TRBD1 | TRBV28 | - | CASSLGTAENYGYTF | TGTGCCAGCAGTTTAGGGACAGCCGAAAACTATGGCTACACCTTC
TRBJ2-2 | - | TRBV2 | once | CASSTPLGASVSTGELFF | TGTGCCAGCAGTACCCCTTTGGGGGCTAGCGTTAGCACCGGGGAGCTGTTTTTT
TRBJ2-5 | TRBD2 | TRBV27 | - | CASSQDWGLAGVETQYF | TGTGCCAGCAGTCAAGATTGGGGTCTAGCGGGGGTGGAGACCCAGTACTTC
TRBJ1-3 | - | TRBV4-2 | - | CASSQEGGEGGNTIYF | TGTGCCAGCAGCCAAGAAGGAGGAGAGGGCGGAAACACCATATATTTT
TRBJ2-3 | - | TRBV7-3 | - | CASSPTESTDTQYF | TGTGCCAGCAGCCCGACAGAGAGCACAGATACGCAGTATTTT
TRBJ1-1 | TRBD1 | TRBV6-1 | once | CASSEDWTGGTEAFF | TGTGCCAGCAGTGAAGATTGGACAGGGGGAACTGAAGCTTTCTTT
TRBJ2-7 | - | TRBV4-1 | - | CASSPRIGGAHYEQYF | TGCGCCAGCAGCCCCAGGATTGGGGGCGCGCACTACGAGCAGTACTTC
TRBJ1-5 | - | TRBV4-1 | - | CASSQEGQQPQHF | TGCGCCAGCAGCCAAGAAGGTCAACAGCCCCAGCATTTT
TRBJ2-2 | TRBD2 | TRBV14 | - | CASRQRGTGELFF | TGTGCCAGCAGACAGCGGGGTACCGGGGAGCTGTTTTTT
TRBJ2-7 | - | TRBV5-1 | - | CASSESKGYEQYF | TGCGCCAGCAGCGAGTCCAAGGGCTACGAGCAGTACTTC
TRBJ1-6 | - | TRBV27 | - | CASSTGWAGSSSAPLHF | TGTGCCAGCAGTACCGGGTGGGCGGGAAGTTCTTCGGCACCCCTCCACTTT
TRBJ2-7 | TRBD2 | TRBV9 | - | CASSGGSGGRHEQYF | TGTGCCAGCAGCGGAGGTAGCGGGGGGCGGCACGAGCAGTACTTC
TRBJ2-1 | TRBD1 | TRBV27 | once | CASSLGTGLNEQFF | TGTGCCAGCAGTTTGGGGACAGGGCTCAATGAGCAGTTCTTC
TRBJ2-7 | - | TRBV21-1 | - | CASSNWAKQYF | TGTGCCAGCAGCAATTGGGCAAAGCAGTACTTC
TRBJ1-3 | - | TRBV5-1 | - | CASSSIPLWTAIRGKGNTIYF | TGCGCCAGCAGCTCCATCCCCCTTTGGACAGCGATCCGGGGAAAAGGAAACACCATATATTTT
TRBJ1-1 | - | TRBV19 | - | CASSASENTEAFF | TGTGCCAGTAGTGCCTCAGAGAACACTGAAGCTTTCTTT
TRBJ2-7 | - | TRBV6-1 | few | CASSELALGSYEQYF | TGTGCCAGCAGTGAACTGGCCCTTGGATCCTACGAGCAGTACTTC
TRBJ2-1 | - | TRBV7-9 | - | CASSLELHYNEQFF | TGTGCCAGCAGCTTAGAATTGCATTACAATGAGCAGTTCTTC
TRBJ1-1 | - | TRBV6-5 | - | CASSYSLPNTEAFF | TGTGCCAGCAGTTACTCGCTTCCCAACACTGAAGCTTTCTTT
TRBJ1-2 | TRBD1 | TRBV30 | once | CAWSAPGQGSANYGYTF | TGTGCCTGGAGTGCGCCGGGACAGGGCTCAGCTAACTATGGCTACACCTTC